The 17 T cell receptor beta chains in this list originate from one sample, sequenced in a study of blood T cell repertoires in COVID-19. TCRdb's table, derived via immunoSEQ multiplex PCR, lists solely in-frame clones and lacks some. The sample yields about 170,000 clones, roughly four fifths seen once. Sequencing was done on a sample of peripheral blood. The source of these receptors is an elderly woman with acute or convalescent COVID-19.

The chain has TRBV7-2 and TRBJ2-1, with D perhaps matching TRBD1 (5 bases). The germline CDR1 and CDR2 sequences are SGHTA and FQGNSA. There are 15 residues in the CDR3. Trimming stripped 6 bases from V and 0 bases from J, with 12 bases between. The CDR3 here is CASSPDTNSYNEQFF. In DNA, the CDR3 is TGTGCCAGCAGTCCGGACACCAACTCCTACAATGAGCAGTTCTTC.

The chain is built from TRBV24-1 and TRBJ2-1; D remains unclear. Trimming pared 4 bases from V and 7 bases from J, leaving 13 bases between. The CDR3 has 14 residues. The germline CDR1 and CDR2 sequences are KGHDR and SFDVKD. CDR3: CATSDPSVGNEQFF. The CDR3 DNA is TGTGCCACCAGTGACCCCTCGGTCGGGAATGAGCAGTTCTTC.

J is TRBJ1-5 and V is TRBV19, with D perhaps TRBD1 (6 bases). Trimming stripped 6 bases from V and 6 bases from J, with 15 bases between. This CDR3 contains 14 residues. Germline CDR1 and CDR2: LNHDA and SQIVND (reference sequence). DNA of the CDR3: TGTGCCAGTAGAAATATGGGACACACTCAGCCCCAGCATTTT. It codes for CASRNMGHTQPQHF.

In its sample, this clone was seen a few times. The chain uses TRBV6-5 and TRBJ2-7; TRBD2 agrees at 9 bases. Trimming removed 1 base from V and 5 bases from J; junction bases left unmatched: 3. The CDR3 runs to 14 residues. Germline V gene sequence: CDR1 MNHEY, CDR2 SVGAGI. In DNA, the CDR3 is TGTGCCAGCAGTTACTTGGCTAGCGGGGACGAGCAGTACTTC. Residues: CASSYLASGDEQYF.

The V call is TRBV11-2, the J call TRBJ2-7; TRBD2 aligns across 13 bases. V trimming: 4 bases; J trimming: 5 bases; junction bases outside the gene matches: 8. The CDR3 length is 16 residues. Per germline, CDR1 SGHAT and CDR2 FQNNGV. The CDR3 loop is CASSSRGLAGTDEQYF. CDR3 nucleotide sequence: TGTGCCAGCAGCTCAAGGGGACTAGCGGGAACCGACGAGCAGTACTTC.

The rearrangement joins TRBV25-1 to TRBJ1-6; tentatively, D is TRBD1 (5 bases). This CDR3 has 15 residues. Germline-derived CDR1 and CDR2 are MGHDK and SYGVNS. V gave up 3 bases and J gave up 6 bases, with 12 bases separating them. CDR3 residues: CASSEPRGLNSPLHF. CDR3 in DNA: TGTGCCAGCAGTGAGCCCCGGGGACTTAATTCACCCCTCCACTTT.

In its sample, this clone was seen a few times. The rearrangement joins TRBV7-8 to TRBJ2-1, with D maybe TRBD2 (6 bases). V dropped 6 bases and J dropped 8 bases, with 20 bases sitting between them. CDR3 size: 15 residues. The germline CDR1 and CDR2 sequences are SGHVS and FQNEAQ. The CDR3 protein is CASSHPLARLDEQFF. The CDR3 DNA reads TGTGCCAGCAGTCACCCCCTAGCGCGATTGGATGAGCAGTTCTTC.

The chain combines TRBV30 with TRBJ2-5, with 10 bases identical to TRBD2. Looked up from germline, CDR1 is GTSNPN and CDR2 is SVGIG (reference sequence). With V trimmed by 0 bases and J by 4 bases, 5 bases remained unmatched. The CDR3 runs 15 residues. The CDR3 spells CAWSVAGGPVETQYF. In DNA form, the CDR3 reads TGTGCCTGGAGTGTAGCGGGGGGGCCCGTAGAGACCCAGTACTTC.

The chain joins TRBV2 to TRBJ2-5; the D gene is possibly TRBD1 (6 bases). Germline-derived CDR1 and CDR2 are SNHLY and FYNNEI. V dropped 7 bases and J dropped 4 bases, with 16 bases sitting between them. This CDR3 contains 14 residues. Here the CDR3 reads CASIPNRAGETQYF. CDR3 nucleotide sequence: TGTGCCAGCATCCCTAACAGGGCTGGAGAGACCCAGTACTTC. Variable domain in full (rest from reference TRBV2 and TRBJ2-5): EPEVTQTPSHQVTQMGQEVILRCVPISNHLYFYWYRQILGQKVEFLVSFYNNEISEKSEIFDDQFSVERPDGSNFTLKIRSTKLEDSAMYFCASIPNRAGETQYFGPGTRLLVL.

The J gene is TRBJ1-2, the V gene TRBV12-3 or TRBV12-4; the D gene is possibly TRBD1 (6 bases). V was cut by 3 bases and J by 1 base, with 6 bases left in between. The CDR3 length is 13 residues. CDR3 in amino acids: CASSLDSNYGYTF. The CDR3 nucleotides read TGTGCCAGCAGTTTGGACAGTAACTATGGCTACACCTTC.

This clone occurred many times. The CDR3, as DNA: TGTGCCAGCGCGGGACTAGCGGGATCAGCCTCCTACAATGAGCAGTTCTTC. Its protein is CASAGLAGSASYNEQFF. The chain links TRBV7-9 to TRBJ2-1; TRBD2 matches at 13 bases. This CDR3 is 17 amino acids long. The trim removed 8 bases at V and 0 bases at J, leaving 7 bases unmatched. The V gene's germline CDR1 is SEHNR and CDR2 FQNEAQ (reference sequence).

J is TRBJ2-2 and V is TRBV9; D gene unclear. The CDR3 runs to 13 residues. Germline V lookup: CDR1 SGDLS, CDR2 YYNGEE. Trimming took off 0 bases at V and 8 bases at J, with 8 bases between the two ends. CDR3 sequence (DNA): TGTGCCAGCAGCGTAGGCGTTAAGGGGGAGCTGTTTTTT. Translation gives CASSVGVKGELFF.

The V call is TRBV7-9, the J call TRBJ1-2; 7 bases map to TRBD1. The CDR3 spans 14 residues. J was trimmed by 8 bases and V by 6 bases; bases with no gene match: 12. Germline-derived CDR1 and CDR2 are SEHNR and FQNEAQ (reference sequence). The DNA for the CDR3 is TGTGCCAGCAGTACTGGACAGGCCCTCCAAGGCTACACCTTC. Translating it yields CASSTGQALQGYTF.

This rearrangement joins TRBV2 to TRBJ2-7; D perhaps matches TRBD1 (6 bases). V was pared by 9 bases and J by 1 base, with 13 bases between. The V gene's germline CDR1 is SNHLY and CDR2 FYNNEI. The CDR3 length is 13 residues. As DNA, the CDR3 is TGTGCCAGAAACAGGGTGGGGTCCTACGAGCAGTACTTC. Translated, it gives CARNRVGSYEQYF.

DNA for the CDR3: TGCAGCGTCGACACTGGGACAGGACGTTACTTC. The encoded protein is CSVDTGTGRYF. The chain has TRBV29-1 and TRBJ2-7; 8 bases agree with TRBD1. CDR3 length: 11 residues. The V segment lost 6 bases and the J segment 13 bases; nucleotides outside the gene matches: 11. Germline assignment: CDR1 SQVTM and CDR2 ANQGSEA.

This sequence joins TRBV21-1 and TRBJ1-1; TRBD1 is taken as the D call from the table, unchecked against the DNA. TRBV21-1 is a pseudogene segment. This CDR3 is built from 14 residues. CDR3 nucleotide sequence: TGTGCCAGCAGCAAGACAGGGATTCGTACTGAAGCTTTCTTT. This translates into CASSKTGIRTEAFF.

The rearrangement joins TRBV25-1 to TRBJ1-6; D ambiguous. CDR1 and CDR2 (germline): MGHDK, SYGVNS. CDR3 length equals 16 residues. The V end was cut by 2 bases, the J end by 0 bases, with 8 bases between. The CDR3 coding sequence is TGTGCCAGCAGTGAAGATGTGAGCTCCTATAATTCACCCCTCCACTTT. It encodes CASSEDVSSYNSPLHF.